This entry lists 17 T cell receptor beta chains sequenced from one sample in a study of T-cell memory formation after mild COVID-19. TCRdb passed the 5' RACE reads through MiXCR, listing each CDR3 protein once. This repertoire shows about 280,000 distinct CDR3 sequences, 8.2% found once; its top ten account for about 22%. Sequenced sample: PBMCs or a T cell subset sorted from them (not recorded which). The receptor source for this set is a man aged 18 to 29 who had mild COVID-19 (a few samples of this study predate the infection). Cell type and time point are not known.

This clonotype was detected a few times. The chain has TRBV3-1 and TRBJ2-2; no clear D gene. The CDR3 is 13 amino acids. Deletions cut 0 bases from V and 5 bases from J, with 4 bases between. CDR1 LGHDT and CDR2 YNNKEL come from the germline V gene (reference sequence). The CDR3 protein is CASSQDLTGELFF. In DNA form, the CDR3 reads TGTGCCAGCAGCCAAGATCTAACCGGGGAGCTGTTTTTT.

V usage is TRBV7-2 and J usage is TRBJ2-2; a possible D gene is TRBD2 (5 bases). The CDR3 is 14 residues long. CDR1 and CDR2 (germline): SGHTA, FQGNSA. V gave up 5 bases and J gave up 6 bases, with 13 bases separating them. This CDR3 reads CASSLFVRAGELFF. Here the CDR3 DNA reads TGTGCCAGCAGCCTTTTCGTGAGGGCCGGGGAGCTGTTTTTT.

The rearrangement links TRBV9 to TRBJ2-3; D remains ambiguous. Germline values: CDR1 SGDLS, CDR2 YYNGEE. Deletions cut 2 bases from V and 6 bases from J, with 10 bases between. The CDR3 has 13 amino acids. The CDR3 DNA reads TGTGCCAGCAGCGTTCACCCGGAGGATACGCAGTATTTT. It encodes CASSVHPEDTQYF.

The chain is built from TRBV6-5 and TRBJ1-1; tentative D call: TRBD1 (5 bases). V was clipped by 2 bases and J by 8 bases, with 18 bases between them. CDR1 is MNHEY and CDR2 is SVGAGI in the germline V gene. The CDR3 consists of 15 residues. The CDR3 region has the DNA TGTGCCAGCAGTTACGACCGAGCGGCCCGGGGGGAAGCTTTCTTT. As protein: CASSYDRAARGEAFF.

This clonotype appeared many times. Written as DNA, the CDR3 is TGCGCCAGCAGCTTACTAGACAGTGTATATGGCTACACCTTC. This encodes CASSLLDSVYGYTF. The V gene is TRBV5-1, the J gene TRBJ1-2; a weak D match, TRBD1 (5 bases). With 2 bases removed from V and 5 bases from J, the gap between germline ends came to 13 bases. CDR1 and CDR2 from the germline V gene are SGHRS and YFSETQ. The CDR3 is made up of 14 amino acids.

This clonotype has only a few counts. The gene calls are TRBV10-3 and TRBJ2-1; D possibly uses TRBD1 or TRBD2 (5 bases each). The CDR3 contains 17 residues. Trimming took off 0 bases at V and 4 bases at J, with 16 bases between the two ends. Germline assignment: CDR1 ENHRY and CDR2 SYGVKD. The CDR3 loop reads CAISESTLGGSYNEQFF. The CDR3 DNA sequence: TGTGCCATCAGTGAGTCGACTCTTGGGGGATCATACAATGAGCAGTTCTTC.

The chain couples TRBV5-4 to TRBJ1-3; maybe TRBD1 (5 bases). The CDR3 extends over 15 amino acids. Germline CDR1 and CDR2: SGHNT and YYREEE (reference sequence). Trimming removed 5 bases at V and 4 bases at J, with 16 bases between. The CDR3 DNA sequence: TGTGCCAGCAGTCTGAACCTAGGGGCCGGAAACACCATATATTTT. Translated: CASSLNLGAGNTIYF.

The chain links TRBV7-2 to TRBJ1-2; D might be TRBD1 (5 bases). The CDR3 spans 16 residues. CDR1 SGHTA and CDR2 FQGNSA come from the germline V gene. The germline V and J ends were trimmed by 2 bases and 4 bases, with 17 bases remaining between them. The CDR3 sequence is CASSLSSVGVIYGYTF. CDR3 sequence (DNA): TGTGCCAGCAGCTTAAGCTCGGTAGGGGTTATCTATGGCTACACCTTC.

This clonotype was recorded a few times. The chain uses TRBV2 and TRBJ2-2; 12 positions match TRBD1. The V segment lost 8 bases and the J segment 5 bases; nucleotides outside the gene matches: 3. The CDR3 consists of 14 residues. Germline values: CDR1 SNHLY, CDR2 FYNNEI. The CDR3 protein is CASGGQGATGELFF. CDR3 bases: TGTGCCAGCGGGGGACAGGGGGCGACCGGGGAGCTGTTTTTT.

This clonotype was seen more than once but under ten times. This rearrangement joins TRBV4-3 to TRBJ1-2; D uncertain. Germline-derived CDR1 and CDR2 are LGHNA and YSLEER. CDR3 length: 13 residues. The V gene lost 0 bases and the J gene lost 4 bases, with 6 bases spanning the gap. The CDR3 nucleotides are TGCGCCAGCAGCCAAGAGAAGACCTATGGCTACACCTTC. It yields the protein CASSQEKTYGYTF.

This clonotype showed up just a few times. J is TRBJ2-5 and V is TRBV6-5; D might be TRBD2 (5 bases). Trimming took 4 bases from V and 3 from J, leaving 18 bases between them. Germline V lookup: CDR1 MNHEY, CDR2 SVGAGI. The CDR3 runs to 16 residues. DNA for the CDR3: TGTGCCAGCAGTTCCCACCGACGGGAAGGAAAAGAGACCCAGTACTTC. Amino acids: CASSSHRREGKETQYF.

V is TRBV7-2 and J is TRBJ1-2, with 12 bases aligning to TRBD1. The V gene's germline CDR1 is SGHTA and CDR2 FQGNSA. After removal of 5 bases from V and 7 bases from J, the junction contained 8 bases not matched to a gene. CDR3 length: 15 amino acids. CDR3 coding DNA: TGTGCCAGCAGCATCCGGGACAGGGGGCGTGGTGGCTACACCTTC. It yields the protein CASSIRDRGRGGYTF.

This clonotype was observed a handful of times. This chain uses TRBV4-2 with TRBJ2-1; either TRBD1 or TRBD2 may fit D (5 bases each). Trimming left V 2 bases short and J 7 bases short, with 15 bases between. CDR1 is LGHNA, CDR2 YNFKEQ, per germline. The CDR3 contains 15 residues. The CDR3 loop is CASSQPPGPGNEQFF. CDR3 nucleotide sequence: TGTGCCAGCAGCCAACCTCCGGGGCCGGGAAATGAGCAGTTCTTC.

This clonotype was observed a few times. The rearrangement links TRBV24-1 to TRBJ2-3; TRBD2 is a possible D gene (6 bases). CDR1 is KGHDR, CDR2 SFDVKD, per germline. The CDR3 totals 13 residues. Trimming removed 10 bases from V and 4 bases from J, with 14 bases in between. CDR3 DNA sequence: TGTGCCACTCGGGGAGGATTTCCAGATACGCAGTATTTT. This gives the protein CATRGGFPDTQYF.

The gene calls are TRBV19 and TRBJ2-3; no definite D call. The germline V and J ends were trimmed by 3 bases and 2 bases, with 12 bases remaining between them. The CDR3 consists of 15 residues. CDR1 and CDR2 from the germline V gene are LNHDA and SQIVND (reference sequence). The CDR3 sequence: CASSIPRSYTDTQYF. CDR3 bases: TGTGCCAGTAGTATTCCACGAAGTTACACAGATACGCAGTATTTT.

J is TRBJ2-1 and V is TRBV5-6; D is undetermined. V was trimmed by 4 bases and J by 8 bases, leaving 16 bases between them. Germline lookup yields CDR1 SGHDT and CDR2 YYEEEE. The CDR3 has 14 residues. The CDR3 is CASSRFTLYDEQFF. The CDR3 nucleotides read TGTGCCAGCAGCCGATTTACCCTGTACGATGAGCAGTTCTTC.

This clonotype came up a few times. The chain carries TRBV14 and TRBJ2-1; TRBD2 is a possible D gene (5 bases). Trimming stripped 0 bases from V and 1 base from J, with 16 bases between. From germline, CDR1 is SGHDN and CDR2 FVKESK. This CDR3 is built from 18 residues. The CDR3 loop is CASSQDRGPLDSYNEQFF. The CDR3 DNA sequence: TGTGCCAGCAGCCAAGATCGCGGGCCACTCGATTCCTACAATGAGCAGTTCTTC.